A selection of T cell receptor beta chains follows, all from one sample in a study of Graves' ophthalmopathy and Graves' hyperthyroidism. Using its own MiXCR run on the multiplex PCR reads, TCRdb lists one record per CDR3 protein. The repertoire holds about 600,000 distinct CDR3 sequences, with about 40% as singletons. Sequences were obtained from peripheral blood or thyroid tissue (not recorded which). These receptors were obtained from an adult man with Graves' hyperthyroidism. Each CDR3 is given without its conserved first and last residue. A D gene is named only where the DNA matches it firmly.

J	D	V	CDR3
TRBJ1-1	-	TRBV29-1	SVEIGQNTEAF
TRBJ1-1	TRBD1	TRBV2	ASSLIGTGRVNTEAF
TRBJ1-1	TRBD1	TRBV3-1	ASSQAGTDIKREAF
TRBJ1-2	TRBD1	TRBV7-8	ASSRGQGAHGYT
TRBJ1-3	-	TRBV5-1	ASSLGQLGNTIY
TRBJ1-2	-	TRBV5-4	ASSLGNSWNYGYT
TRBJ2-6	-	TRBV7-8	ASSTRRSGANVLT
TRBJ2-3	-	TRBV5-1	ASSLDRTTDTQY
TRBJ2-3	-	TRBV2	ASSIDGQLAGADTQY
TRBJ1-1	TRBD1	TRBV30	AWQGGTEAF
TRBJ2-7	TRBD1	TRBV19	ASSVAGGFSYEQY
TRBJ2-1	-	TRBV9	ASSVGESREQF
TRBJ1-2	-	TRBV29-1	SVERAGDGCT
TRBJ1-1	-	TRBV5-1	ASSLDPFRGTEAF
TRBJ2-3	-	TRBV20-1	SARTGTSTDTQY
TRBJ1-2	-	TRBV7-9	ASSLGWNYGYT
TRBJ2-7	TRBD1	TRBV2	ASKDRIYEQY
TRBJ1-5	TRBD1	TRBV2	ASTPHPRDRVLGNQPQH